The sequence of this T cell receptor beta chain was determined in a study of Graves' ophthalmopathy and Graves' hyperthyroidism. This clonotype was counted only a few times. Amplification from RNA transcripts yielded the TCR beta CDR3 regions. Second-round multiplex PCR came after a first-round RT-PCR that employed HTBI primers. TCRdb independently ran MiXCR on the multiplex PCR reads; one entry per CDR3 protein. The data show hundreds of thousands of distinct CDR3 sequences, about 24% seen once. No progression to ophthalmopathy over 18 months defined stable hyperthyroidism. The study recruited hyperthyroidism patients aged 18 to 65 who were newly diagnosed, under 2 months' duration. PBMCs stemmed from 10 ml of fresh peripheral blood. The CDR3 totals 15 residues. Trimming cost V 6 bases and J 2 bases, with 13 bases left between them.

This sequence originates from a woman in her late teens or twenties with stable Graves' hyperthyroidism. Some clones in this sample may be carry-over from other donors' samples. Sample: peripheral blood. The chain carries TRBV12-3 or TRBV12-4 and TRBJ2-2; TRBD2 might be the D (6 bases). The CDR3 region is CASRAGTPNTGELFF. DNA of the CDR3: TGTGCCAGCAGGGCCGGGACTCCTAACACCGGGGAGCTGTTTTTT.